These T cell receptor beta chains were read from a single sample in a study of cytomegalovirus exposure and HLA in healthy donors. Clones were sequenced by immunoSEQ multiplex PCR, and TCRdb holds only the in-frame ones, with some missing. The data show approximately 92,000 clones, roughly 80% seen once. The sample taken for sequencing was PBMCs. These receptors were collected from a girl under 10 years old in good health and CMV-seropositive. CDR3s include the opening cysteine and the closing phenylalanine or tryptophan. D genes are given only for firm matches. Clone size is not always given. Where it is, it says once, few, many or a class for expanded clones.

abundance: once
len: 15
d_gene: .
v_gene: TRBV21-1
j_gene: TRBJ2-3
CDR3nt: TGTGCCAGCAGCGGCCGGGACTTAGTCACAGATACGCAGTATTTT
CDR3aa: CASSGRDLVTDTQYF

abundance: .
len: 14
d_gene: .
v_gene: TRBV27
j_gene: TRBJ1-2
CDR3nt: TGTGCCAGCAGTTTAAAGCGCGGGGCTGATGGCTACACCTTC
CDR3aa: CASSLKRGADGYTF

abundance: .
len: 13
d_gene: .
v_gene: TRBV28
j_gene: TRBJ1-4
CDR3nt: TGTGCCAGCCTTCTAGTCGGCAGTGAAAAACTGTTTTTT
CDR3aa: CASLLVGSEKLFF

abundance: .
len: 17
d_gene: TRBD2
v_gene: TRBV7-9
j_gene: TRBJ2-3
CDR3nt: TGTGCCAGCAGCTTAATCCCACTAGCGGGAGGATCAGATACGCAGTATTTT
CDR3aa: CASSLIPLAGGSDTQYF

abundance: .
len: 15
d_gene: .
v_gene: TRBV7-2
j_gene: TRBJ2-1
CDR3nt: TGTGCCAGCAGCCCTACCGGACAGAACTTAGATGAGCAGTTCTTC
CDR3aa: CASSPTGQNLDEQFF

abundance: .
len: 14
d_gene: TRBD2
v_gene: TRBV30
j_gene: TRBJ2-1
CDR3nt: TGTGCCTGGAGGTTAGCGGGAGGGACCAATGAGCAGTTCTTC
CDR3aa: CAWRLAGGTNEQFF

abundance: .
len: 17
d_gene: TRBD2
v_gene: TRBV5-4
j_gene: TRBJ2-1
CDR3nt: TGTGCCAGCAGCTTGGGGGGGACTAGCGGGACCTACAATGAGCAGTTCTTC
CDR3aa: CASSLGGTSGTYNEQFF

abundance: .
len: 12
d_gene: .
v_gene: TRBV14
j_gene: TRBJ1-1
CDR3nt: TGTGCCAGCAGTCGGGTGGGCACTGAAGCTTTCTTT
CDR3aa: CASSRVGTEAFF

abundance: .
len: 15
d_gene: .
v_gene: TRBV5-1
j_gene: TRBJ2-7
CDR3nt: TGCGCCAGCAGCTTGGTGACTGGGGGGTCCTACGAGCAGTACTTC
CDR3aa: CASSLVTGGSYEQYF

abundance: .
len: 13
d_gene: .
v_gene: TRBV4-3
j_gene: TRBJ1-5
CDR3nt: TGCGCCAGCAGCCAGGCCGCAAATCAGCCCCAGCATTTT
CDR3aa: CASSQAANQPQHF

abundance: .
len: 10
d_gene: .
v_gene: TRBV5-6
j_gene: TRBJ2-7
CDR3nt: TGTGCCAGCAGGTATTACGAGCAGTACTTC
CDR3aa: CASRYYEQYF

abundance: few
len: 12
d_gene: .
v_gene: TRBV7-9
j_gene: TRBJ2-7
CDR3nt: TGTGCCAGCAGACCGGACAGTTACGAGCAGTACTTC
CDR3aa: CASRPDSYEQYF

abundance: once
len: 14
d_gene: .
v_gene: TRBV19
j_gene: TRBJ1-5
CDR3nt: TGTGCCACCCGGACGGGTCGGGCGGGTCAGCCCCAGCATTTT
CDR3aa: CATRTGRAGQPQHF

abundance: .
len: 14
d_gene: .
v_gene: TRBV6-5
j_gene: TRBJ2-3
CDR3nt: TGTGCCAGCCGACCGGGCAGGGTGACAGATACGCAGTATTTT
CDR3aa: CASRPGRVTDTQYF

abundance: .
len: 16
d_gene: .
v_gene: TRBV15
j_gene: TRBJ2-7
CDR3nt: TGTGCCACCAGCAGAGTCGGGAGCGGGACAACCTACGAGCAGTACTTC
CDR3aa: CATSRVGSGTTYEQYF

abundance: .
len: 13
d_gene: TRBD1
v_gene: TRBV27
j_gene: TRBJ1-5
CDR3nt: TGTGCCAGCAGGGACAGGGGCAATCAGCCCCAGCATTTT
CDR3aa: CASRDRGNQPQHF

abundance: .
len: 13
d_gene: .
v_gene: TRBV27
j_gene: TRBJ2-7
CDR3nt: TGTGCCAGCAGTTTTTTCGGGTTCGACGAGCAGTACTTC
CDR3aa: CASSFFGFDEQYF

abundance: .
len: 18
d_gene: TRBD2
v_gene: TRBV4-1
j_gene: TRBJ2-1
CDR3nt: TGCGCCAGCAGACAGAGACCTTTAGCGGGAGCCCCTCACAATGAGCAGTTCTTC
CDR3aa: CASRQRPLAGAPHNEQFF

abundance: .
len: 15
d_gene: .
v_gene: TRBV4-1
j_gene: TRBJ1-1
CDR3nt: TGCGCCAGCAGCCAAGGGGAGACAATGAACACTGAAGCTTTCTTT
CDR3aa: CASSQGETMNTEAFF

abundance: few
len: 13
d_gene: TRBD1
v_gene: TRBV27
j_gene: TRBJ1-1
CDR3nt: TGTGCCAGCAGTCCCCGGACAGGGCTCACAGCTTTCTTT
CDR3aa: CASSPRTGLTAFF

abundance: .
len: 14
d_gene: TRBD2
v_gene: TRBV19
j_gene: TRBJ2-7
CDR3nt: TGTGCCAGTACTAACGGACTAGCGGGGCACGAGCAGTACTTC
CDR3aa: CASTNGLAGHEQYF

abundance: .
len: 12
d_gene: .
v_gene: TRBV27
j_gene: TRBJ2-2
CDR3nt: TGTGCCAGCACTCTAGGAGGTGGGGAGCTGTTTTTT
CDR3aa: CASTLGGGELFF

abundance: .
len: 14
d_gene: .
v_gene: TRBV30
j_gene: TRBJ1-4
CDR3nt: TGTGCCTGGAGTGGGCAGGCGCAGGGTGAAAAACTGTTTTTT
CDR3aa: CAWSGQAQGEKLFF

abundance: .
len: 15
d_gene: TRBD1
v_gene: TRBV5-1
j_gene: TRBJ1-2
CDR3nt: TGCGCCAGCAGTTTTTCTCCGGGACAGAGCTATGGCTACACCTTC
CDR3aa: CASSFSPGQSYGYTF

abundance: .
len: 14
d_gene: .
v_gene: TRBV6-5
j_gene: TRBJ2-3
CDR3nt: TGTGCCACCAGAAGGGGGAGTTGGACAGATACGCAGTATTTT
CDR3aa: CATRRGSWTDTQYF

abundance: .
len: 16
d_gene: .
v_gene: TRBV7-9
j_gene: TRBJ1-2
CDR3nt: TGTGCCAGCAGCCCCTTCTTAGGGGGGGAGAACTATGGCTACACCTTC
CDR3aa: CASSPFLGGENYGYTF

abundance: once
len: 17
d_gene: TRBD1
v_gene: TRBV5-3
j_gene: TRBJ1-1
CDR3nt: TGTGCCAGAAGCTTGGGGGGACAGGGTGTCATGAACACTGAAGCTTTCTTT
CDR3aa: CARSLGGQGVMNTEAFF

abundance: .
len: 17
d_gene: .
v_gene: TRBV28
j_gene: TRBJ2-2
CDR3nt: TGTGCCAGCAGTAACCGTTCCCCCCGGAGTCGGCACGGGGAGCTGTTTTTT
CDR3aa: CASSNRSPRSRHGELFF

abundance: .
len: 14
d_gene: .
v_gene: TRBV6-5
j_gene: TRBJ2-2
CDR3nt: TGTGCCAGCATGTCCTCCAGGGGCACCGGGGAGCTGTTTTTT
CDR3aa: CASMSSRGTGELFF

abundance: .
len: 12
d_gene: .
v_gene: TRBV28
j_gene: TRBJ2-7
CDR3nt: TGTGCCAGCAGTTTAATGGAGCGCGAGCAGTACTTC
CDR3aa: CASSLMEREQYF

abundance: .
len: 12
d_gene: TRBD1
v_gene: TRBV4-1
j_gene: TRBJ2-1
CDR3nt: TGCGCCAGCAGCGGGACAGGGCATGAGCAGTTCTTC
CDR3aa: CASSGTGHEQFF

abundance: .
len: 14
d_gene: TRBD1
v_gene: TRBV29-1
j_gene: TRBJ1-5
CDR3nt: TGCAGCGTTGCGACGGGACAGGCAAATCAGCCCCAGCATTTT
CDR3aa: CSVATGQANQPQHF

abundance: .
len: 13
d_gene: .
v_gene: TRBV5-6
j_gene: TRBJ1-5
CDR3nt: TGTGCCAGCAGCTTTCGGACAGACCAGCCCCAGCATTTT
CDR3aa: CASSFRTDQPQHF

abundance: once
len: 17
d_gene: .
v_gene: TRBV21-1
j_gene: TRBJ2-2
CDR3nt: TGTGCCAGCAGCACGCGGCAGGGTGATTCGAACACCGGGGAGCTGTTTTTT
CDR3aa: CASSTRQGDSNTGELFF

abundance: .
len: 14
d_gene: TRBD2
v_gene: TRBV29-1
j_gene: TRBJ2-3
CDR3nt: TGCACCTTGTTGGGGGGGAGAGGCACAGATACGCAGTATTTT
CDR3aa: CTLLGGRGTDTQYF

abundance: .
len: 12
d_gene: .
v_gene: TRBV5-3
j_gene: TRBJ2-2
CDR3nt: TGTGCCCCCCAGGGAAACACCGGGGAGCTGTTTTTT
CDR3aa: CAPQGNTGELFF

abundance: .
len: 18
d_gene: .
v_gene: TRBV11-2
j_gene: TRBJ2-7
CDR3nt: TGTGCCAGCAGCTCCCGACCCCTCGATCGGGGAGGTTCCTACGAGCAGTACTTC
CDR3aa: CASSSRPLDRGGSYEQYF

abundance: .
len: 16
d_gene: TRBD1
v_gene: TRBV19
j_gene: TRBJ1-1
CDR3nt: TGTGCCAGTAGTAAGTCCTCGGGACAGGTGAACACTGAAGCTTTCTTT
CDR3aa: CASSKSSGQVNTEAFF

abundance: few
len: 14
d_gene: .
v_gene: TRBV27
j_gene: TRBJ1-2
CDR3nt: TGTGCCAGCAGTCCACAAGCGCCCCAGAGGGGCTACACCTTC
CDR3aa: CASSPQAPQRGYTF

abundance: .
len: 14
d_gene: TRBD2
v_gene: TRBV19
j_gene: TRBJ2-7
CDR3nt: TGTGCCACCGAGGCGGGAGGCCCACCGTACGAGCAGTACTTC
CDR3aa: CATEAGGPPYEQYF

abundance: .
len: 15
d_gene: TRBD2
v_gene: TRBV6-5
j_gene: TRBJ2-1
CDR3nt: TGTGCCAGCAGTGGGGGCGGGGGGGAGACTGATGAGCAGTTCTTC
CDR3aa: CASSGGGGETDEQFF

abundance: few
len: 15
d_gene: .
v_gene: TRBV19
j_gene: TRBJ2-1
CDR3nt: TGTGCCAGTAGTATAGGGAACACGGGTTACAATGAGCAGTTCTTC
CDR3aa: CASSIGNTGYNEQFF

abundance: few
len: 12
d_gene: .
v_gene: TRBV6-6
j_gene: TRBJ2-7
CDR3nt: TGTGCCAGCAGTTACTCAGTAGCCGAGCAGTACTTC
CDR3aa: CASSYSVAEQYF